These T cell receptor beta chains were read from a single sample in a study of T-cell memory formation after mild COVID-19. MiXCR was run by TCRdb on the 5' RACE reads, yielding one entry per CDR3 protein. The sample includes 550,000 to 600,000 distinct CDR3 sequences, approximately 21% seen only once; the top ten take around 8.4%. Sequenced sample: PBMCs or a T cell subset sorted from them (not recorded which). The origin of the receptors is an adult woman who had mild COVID-19 (a few samples of this study predate the infection). Cell type and time point are not known. Both conserved end residues are part of each CDR3. D genes are given only for firm matches.

d_gene,v_gene,CDR3aa
-,TRBV12-3/TRBV12-4,CASSLAIRGEQSYEQYF
-,TRBV5-6,CASTHHPGVITDTQYF
-,TRBV5-6,CASSLYGDEQYF
TRBD1,TRBV29-1,CSVLEGASPEAFF
TRBD2,TRBV6-2/TRBV6-3,CATGGGVSSYNEQFF
TRBD2,TRBV3-1,CASSQDWTSGVQETQYF
TRBD2,TRBV28,CASSSQAGASFPPFF
-,TRBV4-1,CASSQDRTPFYTF
TRBD1,TRBV6-2/TRBV6-3,CASSQGQANEETQYF
-,TRBV27,CASSLGSGIPYEQYF
TRBD2,TRBV5-1,CASSPPVAGNEQYF
TRBD1,TRBV9,CASTRWGTGNTEAFF
TRBD1,TRBV5-6,CASSLQGALAKNIQYF
TRBD2,TRBV4-3,CASSQATMGLAGANEQFF
TRBD2,TRBV6-5,CASRPGTSGTNEQFF
-,TRBV7-9,CASSLYSGELFF
TRBD1,TRBV5-1,CASSGGQTMDTQYF
-,TRBV5-1,CASRRGAFQNTEAFF
TRBD1,TRBV5-1,CASSGNRGGSGELFF
TRBD1,TRBV6-5,CASRGGTGGSQNEINPSTDTQYF
TRBD2,TRBV15,CATSRGDTSGANEQFF
-,TRBV7-6,CASSKGLGGITDTQYF
-,TRBV6-6,CASRRDRLGRDEQFF
-,TRBV3-1,CASSQDRLLSSYEQYF
TRBD2,TRBV4-2,CASSQEGGGYKSEQYF
-,TRBV12-3/TRBV12-4,CASRFGAYEQYF
-,TRBV7-9,CASSPLDGEEGGETQYF
-,TRBV12-5,CASGPGRTYEQYF
-,TRBV12-3/TRBV12-4,CASSGFQGAGELFF
-,TRBV4-1,CASSQRSGEQYF
TRBD1,TRBV18,CASSPQTGGTYNEQFF
-,TRBV25-1,CASSESRSGWAGGVYEQYF
-,TRBV24-1,CATSDPRRVEQPQHF
-,TRBV19,CASSISSQGNQPQHF
-,TRBV6-6,CASSYGQNYGYTF
-,TRBV5-1,CASSLWGETEKLFF
TRBD2,TRBV7-2,CASSLQGLAGEQFF
-,TRBV3-1,CASSQARGAPYEQYF
-,TRBV19,CASNKEWTATLTDTQYF
-,TRBV5-4,CASSPGAGEYNEQFF
-,TRBV6-5,CASGYVDGNTIYF
TRBD1,TRBV20-1,CSATGTGGREPQHF